This T cell receptor beta chain was documented in a study of stem cell transplantation in POMP-related autoinflammatory disease. Study overall: Impaired MHC class I-dependent CD8+ differentiation was hypothesized from defective thymoproteasomes.

Findings and caveats of the study: Patients with PRAID showed a restricted number of unique TRB V-J gene pairings. A trend toward lower repertoire diversity and greater clonality appeared in every analyzed T-cell subset of PRAID patients.

Regarding this clone: Its target is unknown.

PRAID featured immunodeficiency plus autoinflammation. Using immunoSEQ multiplex PCR, the repertoire was profiled, and TCRdb retains in-frame clones only, with some absent. Found here are some 31,000 clones, about 90% of them singletons; the top ten hold roughly 0.7%. The material was CD4+ T cells from PBMCs, obtained before stem cell transplantation. This TCR was sampled from a human donor with POMP-related autoinflammation and immune dysregulation (PRAID).

This chain's CDR3 is CASSVGGQGTYEQYF. CDR3 sequence (DNA): TGTGCCAGCAGCGTAGGAGGACAGGGGACCTACGAGCAGTACTTC. This sequence joins TRBV9 and TRBJ2-7, with 9 nucleotides matching TRBD1. V lost 0 bases and J lost 2; bases outside the gene matches: 3. The length of the CDR3 is 15 residues. Germline-derived CDR1 and CDR2 are SGDLS and YYNGEE.